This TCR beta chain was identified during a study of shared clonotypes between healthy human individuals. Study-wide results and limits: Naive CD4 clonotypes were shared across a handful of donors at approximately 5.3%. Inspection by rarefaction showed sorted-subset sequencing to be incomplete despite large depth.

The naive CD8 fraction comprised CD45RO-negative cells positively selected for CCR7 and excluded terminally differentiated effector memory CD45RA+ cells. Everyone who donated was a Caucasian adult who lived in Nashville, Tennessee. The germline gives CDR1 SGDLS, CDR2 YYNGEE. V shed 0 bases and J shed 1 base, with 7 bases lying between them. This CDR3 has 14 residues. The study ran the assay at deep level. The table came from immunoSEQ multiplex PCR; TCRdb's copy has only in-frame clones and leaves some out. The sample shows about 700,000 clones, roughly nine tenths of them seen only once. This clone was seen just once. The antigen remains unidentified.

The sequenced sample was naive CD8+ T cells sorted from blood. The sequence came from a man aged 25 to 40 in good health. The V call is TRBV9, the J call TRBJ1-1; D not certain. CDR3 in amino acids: CASSVESANTEAFF. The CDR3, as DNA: TGTGCCAGCAGCGTAGAATCAGCGAACACTGAAGCTTTCTTT.